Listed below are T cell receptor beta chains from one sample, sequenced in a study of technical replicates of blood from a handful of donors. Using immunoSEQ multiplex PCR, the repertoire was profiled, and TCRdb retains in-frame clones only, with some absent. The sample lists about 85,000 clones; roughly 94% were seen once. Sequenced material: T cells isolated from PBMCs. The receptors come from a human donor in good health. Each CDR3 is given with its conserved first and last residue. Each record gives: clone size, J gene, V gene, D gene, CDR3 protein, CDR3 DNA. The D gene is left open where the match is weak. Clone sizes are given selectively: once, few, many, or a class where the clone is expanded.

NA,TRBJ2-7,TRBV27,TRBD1,CASSLWGQGPSYEQYF,TGTGCCAGCAGTTTGTGGGGACAGGGACCCTCCTACGAGCAGTACTTC
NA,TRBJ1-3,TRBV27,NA,CASSAINRPSGNTIYF,TGTGCCAGCAGTGCGATAAACAGGCCCTCTGGAAACACCATATATTTT
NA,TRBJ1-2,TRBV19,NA,CATSPGGHGYTF,TGTGCCACCTCGCCGGGAGGGCATGGCTACACCTTC
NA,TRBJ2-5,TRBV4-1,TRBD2,CASSLKPSGRGQETQYF,TGCGCCAGCAGCCTTAAACCTAGCGGGAGAGGGCAAGAGACCCAGTACTTC
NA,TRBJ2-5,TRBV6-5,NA,CASSYGGLETQYF,TGTGCCAGCAGTTACGGCGGGCTGGAGACCCAGTACTTC
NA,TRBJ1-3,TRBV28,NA,CASSLPRREALSGNTIYF,TGTGCCAGCAGTCTCCCCCGCCGGGAAGCCCTCTCTGGAAACACCATATATTTT
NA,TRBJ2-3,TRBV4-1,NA,CASSQVPNAGTDTQYF,TGCGCCAGCAGCCAAGTACCCAATGCAGGGACAGATACGCAGTATTTT
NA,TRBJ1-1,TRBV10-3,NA,CATGQMNTEAFF,TGTGCCACCGGACAGATGAACACTGAAGCTTTCTTT
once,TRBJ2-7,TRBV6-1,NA,CASSELATGSYEQYF,TGTGCCAGCAGTGAACTCGCTACAGGGTCCTACGAGCAGTACTTC
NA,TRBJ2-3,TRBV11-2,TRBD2,CASSLGVSGSGTDTQYF,TGTGCCAGCAGCTTAGGAGTTAGCGGGAGTGGCACAGATACGCAGTATTTT